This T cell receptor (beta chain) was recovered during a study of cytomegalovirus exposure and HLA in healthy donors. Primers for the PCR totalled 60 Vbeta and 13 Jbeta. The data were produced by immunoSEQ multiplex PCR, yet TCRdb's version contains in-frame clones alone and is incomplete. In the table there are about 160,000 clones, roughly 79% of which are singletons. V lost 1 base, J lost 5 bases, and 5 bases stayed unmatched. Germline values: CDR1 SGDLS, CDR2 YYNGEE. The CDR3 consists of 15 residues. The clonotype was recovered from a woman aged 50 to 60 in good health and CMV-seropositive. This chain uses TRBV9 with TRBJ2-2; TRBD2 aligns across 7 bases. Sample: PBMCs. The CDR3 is CASSVNSGRTGELFF. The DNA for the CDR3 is TGTGCCAGCAGCGTAAATAGCGGGCGGACCGGGGAGCTGTTTTTT. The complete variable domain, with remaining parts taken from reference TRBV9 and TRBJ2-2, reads DSGVTQTPKHLITATGQRVTLRCSPRSGDLSVYWYQQSLDQGLQFLIQYYNGEERAKGNILERFSAQQFPDLHSELNLSSLELGDSALYFCASSVNSGRTGELFFGEGSRLTVL.